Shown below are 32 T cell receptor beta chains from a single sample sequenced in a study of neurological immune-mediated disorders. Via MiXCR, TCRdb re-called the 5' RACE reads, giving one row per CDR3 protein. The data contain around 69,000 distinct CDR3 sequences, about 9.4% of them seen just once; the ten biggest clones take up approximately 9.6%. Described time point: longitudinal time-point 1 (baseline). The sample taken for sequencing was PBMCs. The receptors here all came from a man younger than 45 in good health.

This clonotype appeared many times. The CDR3: CASSLERPSYEQYF. DNA of the CDR3: TGTGCCAGCAGCTTGGAGCGACCCTCCTACGAGCAGTACTTC. The V call is TRBV7-2, the J call TRBJ2-7; D call uncertain. The V end was cut by 3 bases, the J end by 0 bases, with 9 bases between. In germline, CDR1 is SGHTA, CDR2 FQGNSA. The CDR3 is 14 amino acids.

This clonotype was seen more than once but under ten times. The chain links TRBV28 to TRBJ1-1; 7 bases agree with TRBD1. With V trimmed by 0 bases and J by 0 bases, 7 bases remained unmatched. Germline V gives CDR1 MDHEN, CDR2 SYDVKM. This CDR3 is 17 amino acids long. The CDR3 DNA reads TGTGCCAGCAGTTTATGGGAACAGGGGTTAGTGAACACTGAAGCTTTCTTT. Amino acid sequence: CASSLWEQGLVNTEAFF.

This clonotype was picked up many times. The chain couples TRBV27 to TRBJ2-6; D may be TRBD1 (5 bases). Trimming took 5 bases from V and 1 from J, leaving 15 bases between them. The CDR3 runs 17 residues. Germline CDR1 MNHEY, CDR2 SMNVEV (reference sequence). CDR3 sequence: CASSPLGVGSGANVLTF. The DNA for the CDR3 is TGTGCCAGCAGTCCCCTAGGGGTTGGGTCTGGGGCCAACGTCCTGACTTTC.

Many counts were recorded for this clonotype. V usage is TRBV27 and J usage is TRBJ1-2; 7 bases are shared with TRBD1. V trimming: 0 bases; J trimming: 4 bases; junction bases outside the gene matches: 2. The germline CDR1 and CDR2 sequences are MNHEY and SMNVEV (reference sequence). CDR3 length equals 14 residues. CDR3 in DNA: TGTGCCAGCAGTTTATCAGGGGGCGCCTATGGCTACACCTTC. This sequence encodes CASSLSGGAYGYTF.

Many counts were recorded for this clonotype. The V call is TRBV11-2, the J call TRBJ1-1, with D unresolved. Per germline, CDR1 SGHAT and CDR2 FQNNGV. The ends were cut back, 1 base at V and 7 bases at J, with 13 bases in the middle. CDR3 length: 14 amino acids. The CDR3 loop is CASSLASGRVEAFF. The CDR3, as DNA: TGTGCCAGCAGCTTAGCGAGCGGAAGGGTTGAAGCTTTCTTT.

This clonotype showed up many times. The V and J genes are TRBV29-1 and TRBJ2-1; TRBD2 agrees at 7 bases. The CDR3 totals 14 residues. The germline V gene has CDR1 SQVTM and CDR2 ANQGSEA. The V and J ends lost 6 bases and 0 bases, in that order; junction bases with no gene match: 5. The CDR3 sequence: CSVDGGGSYNEQFF. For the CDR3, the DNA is TGCAGCGTGGATGGGGGGGGCTCCTACAATGAGCAGTTCTTC.

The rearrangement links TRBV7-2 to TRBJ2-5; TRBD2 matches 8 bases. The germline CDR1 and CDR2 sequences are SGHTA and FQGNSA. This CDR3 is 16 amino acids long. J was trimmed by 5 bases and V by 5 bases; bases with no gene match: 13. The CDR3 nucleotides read TGTGCCAGCAGCCAAGGACTAGCTCGGGATTGGGAGACCCAGTACTTC. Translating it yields CASSQGLARDWETQYF.

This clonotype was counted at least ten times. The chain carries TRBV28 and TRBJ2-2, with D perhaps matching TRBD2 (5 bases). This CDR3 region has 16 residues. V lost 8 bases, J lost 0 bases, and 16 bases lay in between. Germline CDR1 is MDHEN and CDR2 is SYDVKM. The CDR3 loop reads CASGGIRGANTGELFF. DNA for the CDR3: TGTGCCAGCGGAGGAATTCGGGGTGCGAACACCGGGGAGCTGTTTTTT.

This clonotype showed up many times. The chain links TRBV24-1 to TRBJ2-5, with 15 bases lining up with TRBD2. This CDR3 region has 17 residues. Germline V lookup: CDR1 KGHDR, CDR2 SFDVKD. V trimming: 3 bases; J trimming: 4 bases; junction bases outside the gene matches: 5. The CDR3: CATSDPGGLAGGETQYF. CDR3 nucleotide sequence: TGTGCCACCAGTGATCCCGGGGGACTAGCGGGAGGAGAGACCCAGTACTTC.

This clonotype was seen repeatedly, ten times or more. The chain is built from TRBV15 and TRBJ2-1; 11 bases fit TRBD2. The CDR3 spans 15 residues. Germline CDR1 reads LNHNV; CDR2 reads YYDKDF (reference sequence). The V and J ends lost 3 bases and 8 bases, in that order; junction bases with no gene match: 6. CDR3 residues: CATSSLAGGDYEQFF. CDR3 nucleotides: TGTGCCACCAGCAGTTTAGCGGGAGGGGATTATGAGCAGTTCTTC.

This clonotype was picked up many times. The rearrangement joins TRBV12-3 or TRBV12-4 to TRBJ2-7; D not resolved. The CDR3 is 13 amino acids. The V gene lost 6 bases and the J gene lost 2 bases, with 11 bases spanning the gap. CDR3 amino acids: CASRAASTYEQYF. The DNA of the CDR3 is TGTGCCAGCAGAGCAGCATCCACCTACGAGCAGTACTTC.

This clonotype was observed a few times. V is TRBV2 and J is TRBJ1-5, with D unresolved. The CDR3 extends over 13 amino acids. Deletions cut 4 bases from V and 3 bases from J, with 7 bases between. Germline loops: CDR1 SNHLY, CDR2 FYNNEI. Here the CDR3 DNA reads TGTGCCAGCAGTGGAGGCTTCAATCAGCCCCAGCATTTT. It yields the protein CASSGGFNQPQHF.

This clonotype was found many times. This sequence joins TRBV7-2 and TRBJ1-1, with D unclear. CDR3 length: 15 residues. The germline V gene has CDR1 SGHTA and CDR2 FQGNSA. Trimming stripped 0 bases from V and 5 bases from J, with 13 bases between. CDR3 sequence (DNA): TGTGCCAGCAGCTTAGCGGGTCCGGCGAAGACTGAAGCTTTCTTT. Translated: CASSLAGPAKTEAFF.

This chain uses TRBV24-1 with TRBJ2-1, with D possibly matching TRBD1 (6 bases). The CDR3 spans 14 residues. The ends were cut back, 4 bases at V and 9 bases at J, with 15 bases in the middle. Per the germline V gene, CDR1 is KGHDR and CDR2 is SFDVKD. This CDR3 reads CATSDYRARTEQFF. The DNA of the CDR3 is TGTGCCACCAGTGACTACAGGGCTCGGACTGAGCAGTTCTTC.

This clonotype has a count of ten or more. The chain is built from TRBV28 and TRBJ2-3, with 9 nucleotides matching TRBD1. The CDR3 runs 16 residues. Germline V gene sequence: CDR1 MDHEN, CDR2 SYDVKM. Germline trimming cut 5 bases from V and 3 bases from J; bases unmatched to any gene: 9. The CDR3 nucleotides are TGTGCCAGCAGTGGGACAGGGTTAGCATGGACAGATACGCAGTATTTT. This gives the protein CASSGTGLAWTDTQYF. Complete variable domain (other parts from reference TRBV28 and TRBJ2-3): DVKVTQSSRYLVKRTGEKVFLECVQDMDHENMFWYRQDPGLGLRLIYFSYDVKMKEKGDIPEGYSVSREKKERFSLILESASTNQTSMYLCASSGTGLAWTDTQYFGPGTRLTVL.

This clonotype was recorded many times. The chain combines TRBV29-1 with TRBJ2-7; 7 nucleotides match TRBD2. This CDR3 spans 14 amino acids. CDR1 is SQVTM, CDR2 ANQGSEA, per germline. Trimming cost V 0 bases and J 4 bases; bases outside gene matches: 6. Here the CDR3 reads CSVEDLAESYEQYF. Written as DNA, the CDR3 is TGCAGCGTTGAAGATCTAGCGGAGTCTTACGAGCAGTACTTC.

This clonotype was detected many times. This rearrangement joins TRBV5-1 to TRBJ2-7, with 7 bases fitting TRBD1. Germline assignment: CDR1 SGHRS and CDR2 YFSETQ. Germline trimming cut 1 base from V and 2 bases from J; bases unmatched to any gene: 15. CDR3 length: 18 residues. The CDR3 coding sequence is TGCGCCAGCAGCTTGCGGGCCGGGACAGTACAAATCGCCTACGAGCAGTACTTC. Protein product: CASSLRAGTVQIAYEQYF.

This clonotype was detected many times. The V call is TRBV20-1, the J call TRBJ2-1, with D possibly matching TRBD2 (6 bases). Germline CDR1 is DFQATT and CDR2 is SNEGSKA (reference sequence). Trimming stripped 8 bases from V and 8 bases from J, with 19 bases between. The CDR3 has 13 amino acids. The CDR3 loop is CSTYNGGSDEQFF. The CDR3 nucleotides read TGCAGTACATATAACGGGGGTTCCGATGAGCAGTTCTTC.

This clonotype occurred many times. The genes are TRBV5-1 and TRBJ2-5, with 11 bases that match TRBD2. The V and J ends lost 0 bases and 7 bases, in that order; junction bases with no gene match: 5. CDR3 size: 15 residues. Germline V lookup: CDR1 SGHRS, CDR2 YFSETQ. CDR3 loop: CASSLEGLAGGTQYF. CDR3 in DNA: TGCGCCAGCAGCTTGGAAGGACTAGCGGGCGGGACCCAGTACTTC.

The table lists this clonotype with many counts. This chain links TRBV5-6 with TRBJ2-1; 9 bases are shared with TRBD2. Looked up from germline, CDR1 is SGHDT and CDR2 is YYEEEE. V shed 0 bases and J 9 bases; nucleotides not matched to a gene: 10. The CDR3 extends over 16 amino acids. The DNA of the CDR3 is TGTGCCAGCAGCTTGGTCGCTAGCGGGATATGGGGTGAGCAGTTCTTC. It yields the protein CASSLVASGIWGEQFF. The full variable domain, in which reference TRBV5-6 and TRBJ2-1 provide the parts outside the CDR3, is DAGVTQSPTHLIKTRGQQVTLRCSPKSGHDTVSWYQQALGQGPQFIFQYYEEEERQRGNFPDRFSGHQFPNYSSELNVNALLLGDSALYLCASSLVASGIWGEQFFGPGTRLTVL.

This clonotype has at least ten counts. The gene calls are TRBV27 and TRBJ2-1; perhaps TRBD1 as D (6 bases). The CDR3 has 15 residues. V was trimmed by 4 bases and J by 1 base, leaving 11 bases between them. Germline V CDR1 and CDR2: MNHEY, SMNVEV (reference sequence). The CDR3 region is CASSSVRGSYNEQFF. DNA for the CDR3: TGTGCCAGCAGTTCGGTCAGGGGTTCCTACAATGAGCAGTTCTTC.

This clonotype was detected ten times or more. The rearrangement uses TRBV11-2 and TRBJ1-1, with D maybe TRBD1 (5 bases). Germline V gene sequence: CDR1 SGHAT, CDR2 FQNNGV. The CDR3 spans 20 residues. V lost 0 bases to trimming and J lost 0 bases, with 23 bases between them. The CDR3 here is CASSLDLLGRVGEMNTEAFF. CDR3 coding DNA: TGTGCCAGCAGCTTAGATCTACTCGGCCGCGTGGGGGAGATGAACACTGAAGCTTTCTTT. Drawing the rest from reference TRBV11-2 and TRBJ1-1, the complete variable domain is EAGVAQSPRYKIIEKRQSVAFWCNPISGHATLYWYQQILGQGPKLLIQFQNNGVVDDSQLPKDRFSAERLKGVDSTLKIQPAKLEDSAVYLCASSLDLLGRVGEMNTEAFFGQGTRLTVV.

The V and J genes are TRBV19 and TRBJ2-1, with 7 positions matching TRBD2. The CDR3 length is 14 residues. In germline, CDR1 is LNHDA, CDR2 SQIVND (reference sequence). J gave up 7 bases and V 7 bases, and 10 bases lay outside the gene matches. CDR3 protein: CASTVFGRFNEQFF. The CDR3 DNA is TGTGCCAGTACGGTGTTCGGGAGGTTTAATGAGCAGTTCTTC.

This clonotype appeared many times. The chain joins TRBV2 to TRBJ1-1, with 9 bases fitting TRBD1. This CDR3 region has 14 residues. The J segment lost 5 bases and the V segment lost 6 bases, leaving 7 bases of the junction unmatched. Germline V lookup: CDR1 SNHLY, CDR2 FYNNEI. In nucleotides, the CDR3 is TGTGCCAGCAGAACAACGACAGGGGGAACTGAAGCTTTCTTT. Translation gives CASRTTTGGTEAFF.

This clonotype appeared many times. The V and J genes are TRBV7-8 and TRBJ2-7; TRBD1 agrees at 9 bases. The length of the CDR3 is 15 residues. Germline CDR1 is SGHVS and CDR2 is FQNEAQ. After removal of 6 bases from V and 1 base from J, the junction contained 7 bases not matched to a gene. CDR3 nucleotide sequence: TGTGCCAGCAGAACTGGGACAGGGAGGTCCTACGAGCAGTACTTC. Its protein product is CASRTGTGRSYEQYF. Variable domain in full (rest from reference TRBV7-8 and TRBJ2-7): GAGVSQSPRYKVAKRGQDVALRCDPISGHVSLFWYQQALGQGPEFLTYFQNEAQLDKSGLPSDRFFAERPEGSVSTLKIQRTQQEDSAVYLCASRTGTGRSYEQYFGPGTRLTVT.

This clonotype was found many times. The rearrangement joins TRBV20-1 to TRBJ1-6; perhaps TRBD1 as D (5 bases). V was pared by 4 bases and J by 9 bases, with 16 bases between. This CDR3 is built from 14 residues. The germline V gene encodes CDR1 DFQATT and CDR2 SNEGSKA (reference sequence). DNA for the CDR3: TGCAGTGCTACCAAGGGGAATAGTGTTTCACCCCTCCACTTT. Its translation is CSATKGNSVSPLHF.

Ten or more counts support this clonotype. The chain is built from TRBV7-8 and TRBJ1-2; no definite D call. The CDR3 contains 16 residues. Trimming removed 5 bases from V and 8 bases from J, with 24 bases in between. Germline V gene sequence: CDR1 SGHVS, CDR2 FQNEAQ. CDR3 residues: CASSQMKRGPPSGYTF. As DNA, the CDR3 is TGTGCCAGCAGCCAAATGAAAAGAGGACCCCCTAGCGGCTACACCTTC.

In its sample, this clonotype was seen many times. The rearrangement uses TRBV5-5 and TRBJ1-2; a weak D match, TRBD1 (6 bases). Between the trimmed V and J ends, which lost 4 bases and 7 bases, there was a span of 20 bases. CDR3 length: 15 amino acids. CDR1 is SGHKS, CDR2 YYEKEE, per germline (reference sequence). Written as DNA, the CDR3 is TGTGCCAGCAGCCCCTACAGGGAAATAAGGGGTGGCTACACCTTC. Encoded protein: CASSPYREIRGGYTF.

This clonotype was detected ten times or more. CDR3 sequence: CASSLGGREETQYF. In DNA form, the CDR3 reads TGTGCCAGCAGTTTAGGGGGGCGCGAAGAGACCCAGTACTTC. This chain joins TRBV28 and TRBJ2-5; possibly TRBD1 or TRBD2 for D (6 bases each). The CDR3 sequence is 14 residues long. Germline CDR1 MDHEN, CDR2 SYDVKM. The V and J ends lost 2 bases and 3 bases respectively, with 10 bases between them.

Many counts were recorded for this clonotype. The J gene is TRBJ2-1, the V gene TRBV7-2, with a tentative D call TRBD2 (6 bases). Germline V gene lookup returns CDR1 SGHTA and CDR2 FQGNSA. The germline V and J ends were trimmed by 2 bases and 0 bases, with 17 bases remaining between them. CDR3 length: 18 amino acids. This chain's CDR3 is CASSLRLPGVLSYNEQFF. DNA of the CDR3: TGTGCCAGCAGCTTAAGATTGCCGGGAGTGCTCTCCTACAATGAGCAGTTCTTC.

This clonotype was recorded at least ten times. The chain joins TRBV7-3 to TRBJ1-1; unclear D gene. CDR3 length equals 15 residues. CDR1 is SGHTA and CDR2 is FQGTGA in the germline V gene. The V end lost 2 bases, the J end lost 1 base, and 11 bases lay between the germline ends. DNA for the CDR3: TGTGCCAGCAGCTTATTAGGAGGAGGGAACACTGAAGCTTTCTTT. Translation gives CASSLLGGGNTEAFF.

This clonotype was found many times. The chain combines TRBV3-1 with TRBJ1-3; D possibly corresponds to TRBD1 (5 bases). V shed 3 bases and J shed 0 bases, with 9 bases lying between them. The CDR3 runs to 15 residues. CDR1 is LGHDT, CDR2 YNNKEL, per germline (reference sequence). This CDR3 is CASSQQGSSGNTIYF. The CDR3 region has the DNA TGTGCCAGCAGCCAGCAGGGAAGCTCTGGAAACACCATATATTTT. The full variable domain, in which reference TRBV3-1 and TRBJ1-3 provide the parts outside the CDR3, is DTAVSQTPKYLVTQMGNDKSIKCEQNLGHDTMYWYKQDSKKFLKIMFSYNNKELIINETVPNRFSPKSPDKAHLNLHINSLELGDSAVYFCASSQQGSSGNTIYFGEGSWLTVV.